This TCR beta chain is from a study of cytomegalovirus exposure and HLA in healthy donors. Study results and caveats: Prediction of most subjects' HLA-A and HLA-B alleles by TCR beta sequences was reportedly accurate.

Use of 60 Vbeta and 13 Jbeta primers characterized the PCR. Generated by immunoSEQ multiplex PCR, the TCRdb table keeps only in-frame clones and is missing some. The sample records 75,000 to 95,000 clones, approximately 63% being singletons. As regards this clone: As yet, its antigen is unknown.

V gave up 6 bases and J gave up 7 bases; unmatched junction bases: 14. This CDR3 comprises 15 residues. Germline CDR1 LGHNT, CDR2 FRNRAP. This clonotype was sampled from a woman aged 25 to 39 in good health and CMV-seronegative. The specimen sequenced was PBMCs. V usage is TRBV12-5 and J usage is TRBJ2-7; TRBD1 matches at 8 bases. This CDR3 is CASGKTTGVLGEQYF. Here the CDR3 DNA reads TGTGCTAGTGGAAAAACGACAGGGGTCTTAGGTGAGCAGTACTTC.